The 23 T cell receptor beta chains given below trace back to one sample, sequenced in a study of identical twins' blood T cells. TCRdb called the 5' RACE reads again in MiXCR, with one record for every CDR3 protein. The sample lists a few hundred thousand distinct CDR3 sequences; more than 25% were seen once. Source material: PBMCs. The receptors were sampled from a woman aged 18-55 years in good health.

The chain has TRBV11-2 and TRBJ2-3; D may be TRBD1 or TRBD2 (5 bases each). Germline-derived CDR1 and CDR2 are SGHAT and FQNNGV. The CDR3 contains 15 residues. V was shortened by 7 bases and J by 1 base, with 15 bases between the two germline ends. DNA for the CDR3: TGTGCCAGCACCCTTTGGGGGATGGGCACAGATACGCAGTATTTT. Translation gives CASTLWGMGTDTQYF.

The chain recombines TRBV20-1 with TRBJ2-3, with D tentatively TRBD2 (6 bases). With 6 bases removed from V and 7 bases from J, the gap between germline ends came to 14 bases. The germline V gene encodes CDR1 DFQATT and CDR2 SNEGSKA (reference sequence). CDR3 size: 12 residues. CDR3 amino acids: CSAPGEGNTQYF. CDR3 DNA sequence: TGCAGTGCCCCGGGAGAGGGAAATACGCAGTATTTT.

The V call is TRBV3-1, the J call TRBJ1-2, with D possibly matching TRBD1 (6 bases). Trimming pared 1 base from V and 4 bases from J, leaving 7 bases between. Germline V gene lookup returns CDR1 LGHDT and CDR2 YNNKEL (reference sequence). The CDR3 contains 13 residues. The CDR3 nucleotides read TGTGCCAGCAGCCAAGGGGGGCCCTATGGCTACACCTTC. Translation gives CASSQGGPYGYTF.

V is TRBV19 and J is TRBJ1-2; 8 bases line up with TRBD1. This CDR3 contains 15 residues. The trim removed 3 bases at V and 7 bases at J, leaving 10 bases unmatched. Germline V CDR1 and CDR2: LNHDA, SQIVND (reference sequence). Here the CDR3 DNA reads TGTGCCAGTAGTATTGGGGCAGGGGGCGCCCTTGGCTACACCTTC. This codes for CASSIGAGGALGYTF. The complete variable domain, with remaining parts taken from reference TRBV19 and TRBJ1-2, reads DGGITQSPKYLFRKEGQNVTLSCEQNLNHDAMYWYRQDPGQGLRLIYYSQIVNDFQKGDIAEGYSVSREKKESFPLTVTSAQKNPTAFYLCASSIGAGGALGYTFGSGTRLTVV.

This chain joins TRBV19 and TRBJ2-1, with 7 bases matching TRBD2. This CDR3 spans 15 amino acids. CDR1 is LNHDA and CDR2 is SQIVND in the germline V gene (reference sequence). V lost 3 bases and J lost 2; bases outside the gene matches: 4. The CDR3 loop is CASSIGGRAYNEQFF. CDR3 in DNA: TGTGCCAGTAGTATTGGAGGGAGGGCCTACAATGAGCAGTTCTTC.

Ten or more counts support this clonotype. CDR3 residues: CASTQAWGSTEAFF. CDR3 sequence (DNA): TGTGCCAGCACGCAAGCTTGGGGGTCGACTGAAGCTTTCTTT. V and J are TRBV28 and TRBJ1-1; the D gene is possibly TRBD1 (5 bases). Trimming took off 7 bases at V and 5 bases at J, with 17 bases between the two ends. Germline V gives CDR1 MDHEN, CDR2 SYDVKM. There are 14 residues in the CDR3.

This clonotype was recorded a few times. The chain recombines TRBV9 with TRBJ2-2; D is perhaps TRBD1 (5 bases). Germline loops: CDR1 SGDLS, CDR2 YYNGEE. This CDR3 contains 16 residues. Trimming stripped 5 bases from V and 0 bases from J, with 14 bases between. The CDR3 nucleotides are TGTGCCAGCAGTGGTCCGCAGGGCTCGAACACCGGGGAGCTGTTTTTT. It encodes CASSGPQGSNTGELFF.

This clonotype came up many times. This chain joins TRBV12-3 or TRBV12-4 and TRBJ1-1; a possible D gene is TRBD1 (6 bases). This CDR3 is 13 amino acids long. Trimming pared 3 bases from V and 7 bases from J, leaving 12 bases between. The CDR3 protein is CASSLGARGEAFF. CDR3 DNA sequence: TGTGCCAGCAGTTTGGGGGCTAGAGGTGAAGCTTTCTTT.

This clonotype was detected many times. The V and J genes are TRBV10-1 and TRBJ2-5; D is undetermined. Trimming cost V 3 bases and J 4 bases, with 15 bases left between them. This CDR3 is built from 15 residues. CDR1 and CDR2 from the germline V gene are WNHNN and SYGVQD (reference sequence). CDR3 residues: CASSEGLLMGETQYF. Here the CDR3 DNA reads TGCGCCAGCAGTGAAGGATTACTGATGGGAGAGACCCAGTACTTC.

Notes on this clonotype: The junction shows a germline mismatch at one end, possibly a read error. The rearrangement uses TRBV6-5 and TRBJ1-1, with 7 positions matching TRBD1. The CDR3 sequence is 16 residues long. Germline CDR1 is MNHEY and CDR2 is SVGAGI. The CDR3 DNA reads as TGTTCCAGCAGTTACTGGATGGGACGCAGGGGGGCTGAAGCTTTCTTT. The encoded protein is CSSSYWMGRRGAEAFF.

This clonotype was counted only a few times. V gene TRBV29-1 combines with J gene TRBJ1-1, with D possibly being TRBD1 (5 bases). The germline CDR1 and CDR2 sequences are SQVTM and ANQGSEA. V was cut by 6 bases and J by 1 base, with 6 bases left in between. This CDR3 has 11 residues. This CDR3 is CSVDRNTEAFF. CDR3 sequence (DNA): TGCAGCGTAGACAGGAACACTGAAGCTTTCTTT.

This sequence joins TRBV20-1 and TRBJ1-6, with 7 bases that match TRBD1. CDR1 and CDR2 from the germline V gene are DFQATT and SNEGSKA (reference sequence). The CDR3 is 14 residues long. The J segment lost 9 bases and the V segment lost 4 bases, leaving 9 bases of the junction unmatched. The CDR3 sequence: CSAKSTGDSSPLHF. The CDR3 nucleotides are TGCAGTGCTAAAAGTACAGGGGACTCTTCACCCCTCCACTTT.

This clonotype appeared a few times. The J gene is TRBJ2-7, the V gene TRBV20-1; unclear D gene. V was shortened by 1 base and J by 0 bases, with 10 bases between the two germline ends. The CDR3 runs 14 residues. The germline V gene encodes CDR1 DFQATT and CDR2 SNEGSKA (reference sequence). In nucleotides, the CDR3 is TGCAGTGCTAGAGCGGCGGTTAGCTCCTACGAGCAGTACTTC. Translated: CSARAAVSSYEQYF.

The genes are TRBV5-1 and TRBJ1-3; D remains ambiguous. Germline CDR1 reads SGHRS; CDR2 reads YFSETQ. V dropped 4 bases and J dropped 1 base, with 9 bases sitting between them. The CDR3 loop spans 14 amino acids. The CDR3 loop is CASSPDRSGNTIYF. The CDR3 bases are TGCGCCAGCAGCCCGGACCGGTCTGGAAACACCATATATTTT. Full variable domain (rest looked up from reference TRBV5-1 and TRBJ1-3): KAGVTQTPRYLIKTRGQQVTLSCSPISGHRSVSWYQQTPGQGLQFLFEYFSETQRNKGNFPGRFSGRQFSNSRSEMNVSTLELGDSALYLCASSPDRSGNTIYFGEGSWLTVV.

This clonotype was detected only once. V usage is TRBV20-1 and J usage is TRBJ1-3; no firm D call. The CDR3 sequence is 13 residues long. Germline V CDR1 and CDR2: DFQATT, SNEGSKA (reference sequence). V was cut by 6 bases and J by 2 bases, with 11 bases left in between. The CDR3 region is CSARMPPGNTIYF. The CDR3 DNA follows: TGCAGTGCCCGCATGCCCCCTGGAAACACCATATATTTT.

This clonotype was seen a handful of times. The rearrangement links TRBV14 to TRBJ1-1; D uncertain. V was pared by 2 bases and J by 5 bases, with 15 bases between. Germline V gene lookup returns CDR1 SGHDN and CDR2 FVKESK. The CDR3 has 15 amino acids. CDR3 DNA sequence: TGTGCCAGCAGCCAATTCCCGGGGAGATCGACTGAAGCTTTCTTT. Translated, it gives CASSQFPGRSTEAFF. Supplemented by reference TRBV14 and TRBJ1-1, the full variable domain reads EAGVTQFPSHSVIEKGQTVTLRCDPISGHDNLYWYRRVMGKEIKFLLHFVKESKQDESGMPNNRFLAERTGGTYSTLKVQPAELEDSGVYFCASSQFPGRSTEAFFGQGTRLTVV.

This clonotype has more than one count but fewer than ten. This rearrangement joins TRBV4-3 to TRBJ1-4; tentative D call: TRBD1 (6 bases). V lost 1 base to trimming and J lost 5 bases, with 14 bases between them. In germline, CDR1 is LGHNA, CDR2 YSLEER. This CDR3 has 16 amino acids. The CDR3 reads CASSQVVTGTNEKLFF. The CDR3 nucleotides are TGCGCCAGCAGCCAAGTGGTAACAGGGACGAATGAAAAACTGTTTTTT.

This clonotype was seen many times. V gene TRBV20-1 combines with J gene TRBJ2-7; a possible D gene is TRBD1 (5 bases). V lost 3 bases and J 0 bases, leaving 9 bases between the germline ends. Germline CDR1 reads DFQATT; CDR2 reads SNEGSKA (reference sequence). This CDR3 region has 13 residues. The CDR3 is CSASDSYSYEQYF. The CDR3 DNA reads TGCAGTGCTAGCGACAGCTACTCCTACGAGCAGTACTTC.

On this clonotype: In this CDR3 the conserved last residue, phenylalanine or tryptophan, is missing, so a read error is likely. This sequence joins TRBV5-6 and TRBJ2-7; D might be TRBD1 or TRBD2, each matching 5 bases. CDR3 length equals 15 residues. Germline-derived CDR1 and CDR2 are SGHDT and YYEEEE. With 0 bases removed from V and 6 bases from J, the gap between germline ends came to 16 bases. The DNA for the CDR3 is TGTGCCAGCAGCTTGGGCCGACGGGGCCCTGGCGAGCAGTACCTC. It codes for CASSLGRRGPGEQYL.

This chain joins TRBV23-1 and TRBJ2-7; the D gene is possibly TRBD2 (5 bases). TRBV23-1 is reported as an ORF; its role is uncertain. Trimming shortened V by 0 bases and J by 6 bases, and 15 bases separated the two germline ends. The length of the CDR3 is 15 residues. The CDR3 here is CASSQSREWGCEQYF. CDR3 DNA: TGCGCCAGCAGTCAATCGAGGGAGTGGGGTTGCGAGCAGTACTTC.

The chain has TRBV19 and TRBJ1-5; D possibly corresponds to TRBD1 (5 bases). With 4 bases removed from V and 9 bases from J, the gap between germline ends came to 19 bases. Germline V gene lookup returns CDR1 LNHDA and CDR2 SQIVND (reference sequence). The CDR3 runs to 15 residues. The CDR3 reads CASSSGDGGRVPQHF. The CDR3, as DNA: TGTGCCAGTAGTAGCGGGGATGGGGGAAGGGTGCCCCAGCATTTT.

The J gene is TRBJ2-3, the V gene TRBV20-1; D perhaps matches TRBD2 (5 bases). CDR3 length: 13 residues. CDR1 and CDR2 (germline): DFQATT, SNEGSKA (reference sequence). V lost 0 bases and J 5 bases, leaving 9 bases between the germline ends. This chain's CDR3 is CSARDVRGDTQYF. The DNA of the CDR3 is TGCAGTGCTAGAGATGTTCGGGGAGATACGCAGTATTTT.

This chain uses TRBV20-1 with TRBJ2-1; 7 positions match TRBD1. CDR1 is DFQATT and CDR2 is SNEGSKA in the germline V gene (reference sequence). Trimming cost V 3 bases and J 8 bases; bases outside gene matches: 10. The CDR3 runs 14 residues. CDR3 in amino acids: CSARGDSRWDEQFF. The CDR3 coding sequence is TGCAGTGCTAGGGGGGACAGTCGGTGGGATGAGCAGTTCTTC.